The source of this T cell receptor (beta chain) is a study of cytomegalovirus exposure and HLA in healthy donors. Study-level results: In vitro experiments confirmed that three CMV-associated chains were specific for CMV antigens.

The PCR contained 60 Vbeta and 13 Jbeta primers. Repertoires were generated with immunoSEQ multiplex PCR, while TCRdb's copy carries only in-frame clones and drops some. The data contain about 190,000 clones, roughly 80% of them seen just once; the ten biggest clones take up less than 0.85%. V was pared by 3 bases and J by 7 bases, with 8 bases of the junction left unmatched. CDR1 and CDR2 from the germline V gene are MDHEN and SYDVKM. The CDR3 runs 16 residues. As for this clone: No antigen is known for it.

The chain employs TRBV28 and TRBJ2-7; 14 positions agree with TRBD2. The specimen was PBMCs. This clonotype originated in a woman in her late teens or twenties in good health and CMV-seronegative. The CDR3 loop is CASSFGTSGSWWEQYF. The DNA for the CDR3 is TGTGCCAGCAGTTTCGGGACTAGCGGGAGTTGGTGGGAGCAGTACTTC.